The 27 T cell receptor beta chains presented below share a single source sample, sequenced in a study of T-cell reconstitution after alpha-beta-depleted transplantation in children. The library targeted TCRbeta and was prepared with unique molecular identifiers. One entry per CDR3 protein results from TCRdb running MiXCR on the PCR reads. Of about 540,000 distinct CDR3 sequences detected, around 20% appear once; the ten largest clones hold 2.5% to 4%. The sequencing here drew on PBMCs from the stem cell graft donor, taken from the stem cell graft. These receptors were obtained from a human donor who donated a stem cell graft to a child with acute lymphoblastic leukemia.

This clonotype was counted a few times. This sequence joins TRBV6-1 and TRBJ2-2, with TRBD2 matching 12 bases. Trimming cost V 6 bases and J 4 bases; bases outside gene matches: 6. The CDR3 extends over 16 amino acids. Germline V gene lookup returns CDR1 MNHNS and CDR2 SASEGT. The CDR3 coding sequence is TGTGCCAGCAGCCCTAGCGGGAGGGCCTTCACCGGGGAGCTGTTTTTT. It translates to CASSPSGRAFTGELFF.

The V gene is TRBV14, the J gene TRBJ2-1, with TRBD2 as a possible D gene (6 bases). V gave up 1 base and J gave up 0 bases, with 10 bases separating them. The germline V gene has CDR1 SGHDN and CDR2 FVKESK. The length of the CDR3 is 16 residues. CDR3 in amino acids: CASSQVRGSSYNEQFF. The CDR3 region has the DNA TGTGCCAGCAGCCAAGTGCGGGGTAGCTCCTACAATGAGCAGTTCTTC.

The chain links TRBV7-9 to TRBJ2-1; TRBD2 matches at 7 bases. The ends lost 8 bases at V and 9 bases at J; junction bases unmatched: 13. CDR3 size: 14 residues. Germline assignment: CDR1 SEHNR and CDR2 FQNEAQ (reference sequence). The CDR3 here is CASGPVKGGAEQFF. The CDR3 nucleotides read TGTGCCAGCGGACCCGTTAAGGGAGGGGCTGAGCAGTTCTTC.

This clonotype was picked up a small number of times. V is TRBV5-1 and J is TRBJ2-3, with 8 nucleotides matching TRBD2. CDR3 length: 17 residues. Trimming took 1 base from V and 1 from J; bases not matched to a gene: 8. The germline gives CDR1 SGHRS, CDR2 YFSETQ. Here the CDR3 DNA reads TGCGCCAGCAGCTTGTATCAGCGAGCGGGAGGCACAGATACGCAGTATTTT. This codes for CASSLYQRAGGTDTQYF.

The V and J genes are TRBV28 and TRBJ2-1, with D perhaps TRBD1 or TRBD2 (6 bases each). Trimming stripped 9 bases from V and 12 bases from J, with 30 bases between. Germline V gives CDR1 MDHEN, CDR2 SYDVKM. The CDR3 has 16 residues. The CDR3 coding sequence is TGTGCCAGTAGCCCCCTTTTGGACACTGGGGGGCAGGGGCAGTTCTTC. Its translation is CASSPLLDTGGQGQFF.

This clonotype has just a few counts. This chain joins TRBV28 and TRBJ2-1, with no clear D. CDR1 and CDR2 from the germline V gene are MDHEN and SYDVKM. The V end lost 2 bases, the J end lost 7 bases, and 15 bases lay between the germline ends. The CDR3 runs 15 residues. In DNA, the CDR3 is TGTGCCAGCAGTTTAGGCAGACTCGGTGGTAATGAGCAGTTCTTC. It specifies CASSLGRLGGNEQFF.

This clonotype has at least ten counts. This chain links TRBV9 with TRBJ1-3; the D is unclear. The CDR3 has 15 residues. Trimming cost V 0 bases and J 4 bases, with 11 bases left between them. The V gene's germline CDR1 is SGDLS and CDR2 YYNGEE. The CDR3 sequence is CASSVAERAGNTIYF. The CDR3 DNA sequence: TGTGCCAGCAGCGTAGCAGAGCGGGCAGGAAACACCATATATTTT. Drawing the rest from reference TRBV9 and TRBJ1-3, the complete variable domain is DSGVTQTPKHLITATGQRVTLRCSPRSGDLSVYWYQQSLDQGLQFLIQYYNGEERAKGNILERFSAQQFPDLHSELNLSSLELGDSALYFCASSVAERAGNTIYFGEGSWLTVV.

This clonotype was recorded once. The germline gene is not matched at one end of the junction; a read error may be the cause. V gene TRBV10-3 combines with J gene TRBJ2-1, with 12 bases lining up with TRBD2. Germline V CDR1 and CDR2: ENHRY, SYGVKD. CDR3 length: 13 residues. The CDR3: CATSRLAGDEQFF. The CDR3 bases are TGTGCCACCAGTAGACTAGCGGGAGATGAGCAGTTCTTC.

The table lists this clonotype with a few counts. The genes are TRBV29-1 and TRBJ2-2; no firm D call. CDR1 and CDR2 from the germline V gene are SQVTM and ANQGSEA. Trimming took off 5 bases at V and 1 base at J, with 8 bases between the two ends. The CDR3 covers 13 residues. The CDR3 DNA reads as TGCAGCGTTCGGGTACTGAACACCGGGGAGCTGTTTTTT. Encoded protein: CSVRVLNTGELFF.

This chain connects TRBV5-1 to TRBJ2-7, with 7 nucleotides matching TRBD1. CDR1 and CDR2 (germline): SGHRS, YFSETQ. This CDR3 region has 14 residues. J gave up 4 bases and V 4 bases, and 8 bases lay outside the gene matches. CDR3 DNA sequence: TGCGCCAGCAGCCTTACCGGGACAGTTTACGAGCAGTACTTC. As protein: CASSLTGTVYEQYF. The variable domain in full, with the rest retrieved from reference TRBV5-1 and TRBJ2-7, is KAGVTQTPRYLIKTRGQQVTLSCSPISGHRSVSWYQQTPGQGLQFLFEYFSETQRNKGNFPGRFSGRQFSNSRSEMNVSTLELGDSALYLCASSLTGTVYEQYFGPGTRLTVT.

This clonotype was counted a few times. The chain uses TRBV5-1 and TRBJ2-3; 8 positions match TRBD2. Germline values: CDR1 SGHRS, CDR2 YFSETQ. V shed 4 bases, J shed 1 base, and the junction held 5 bases outside the gene matches. The CDR3 spans 15 residues. CDR3 loop: CASSQTLAGTDTQYF. The CDR3 DNA reads as TGCGCCAGCAGCCAGACACTAGCGGGCACAGATACGCAGTATTTT.

This chain uses TRBV10-3 with TRBJ2-7; TRBD1 agrees at 7 bases. The CDR3 is 16 amino acids. With V trimmed by 5 bases and J by 6 bases, 16 bases remained unmatched. Per the germline V gene, CDR1 is ENHRY and CDR2 is SYGVKD. CDR3 sequence reads: CAISRVVETGSSEQYF. CDR3 sequence (DNA): TGTGCCATCAGTCGGGTCGTCGAGACAGGGTCCAGCGAGCAGTACTTC.

The V and J genes are TRBV20-1 and TRBJ2-7; the match to TRBD2 covers 11 bases. CDR1 is DFQATT, CDR2 SNEGSKA, per germline (reference sequence). This CDR3 comprises 17 residues. The trim removed 5 bases at V and 2 bases at J, leaving 14 bases unmatched. The CDR3 spells CSAGNPGTSGAPYEQYF. DNA for the CDR3: TGCAGTGCTGGGAACCCCGGGACTAGCGGAGCGCCCTACGAGCAGTACTTC.

The chain carries TRBV15 and TRBJ1-6; D unresolved. The CDR3 is made up of 17 amino acids. The germline V gene has CDR1 LNHNV and CDR2 YYDKDF (reference sequence). Trimming removed 2 bases at V and 0 bases at J, with 11 bases between. The CDR3 DNA is TGTGCCACCAGCAGATCTTTCTCTAGCTCCTATAATTCACCCCTCCACTTT. As protein: CATSRSFSSSYNSPLHF. Complete variable domain (other parts from reference TRBV15 and TRBJ1-6): DAMVIQNPRYQVTQFGKPVTLSCSQTLNHNVMYWYQQKSSQAPKLLFHYYDKDFNNEADTPDNFQSRRPNTSFCFLDIRSPGLGDTAMYLCATSRSFSSSYNSPLHFGNGTRLTVT.

The CDR3 loop is CASTIQGAEQYF. In DNA, the CDR3 is TGTGCCAGTACCATACAGGGGGCCGAGCAGTACTTC. V is TRBV18 and J is TRBJ2-7; TRBD1 matches at 9 bases. The V and J ends lost 9 bases and 6 bases, in that order; junction bases with no gene match: 6. CDR1 KGHSH and CDR2 LQKENI come from the germline V gene. CDR3 length: 12 residues.

The rearrangement joins TRBV12-3 or TRBV12-4 to TRBJ1-1; D might be TRBD1 (5 bases). The CDR3 extends over 15 amino acids. V was trimmed by 5 bases and J by 3 bases, leaving 16 bases between them. CDR3 DNA: TGTGCCAGCAGTCCCCGCAGGGTAATGTACACTGAAGCTTTCTTT. Amino acids: CASSPRRVMYTEAFF.

The CDR3 here is CASSSLSGTDTQYF. The CDR3 nucleotides are TGTGCCAGCAGCTCCCTATCGGGCACAGATACGCAGTATTTT. This chain joins TRBV7-6 and TRBJ2-3; D not certain. This CDR3 is 14 amino acids long. Germline-derived CDR1 and CDR2 are SGHVS and FNYEAQ. V was trimmed by 4 bases and J by 1 base, leaving 9 bases between them.

This clonotype was counted only a few times. The rearrangement joins TRBV20-1 to TRBJ2-7; 10 bases map to TRBD2. Germline CDR1 is DFQATT and CDR2 is SNEGSKA (reference sequence). The CDR3 totals 15 residues. Unmatched junction bases numbered 7, after V lost 3 bases and J lost 2 bases. CDR3 amino acids: CSASFAGTSAYEQYF. The CDR3 DNA reads as TGCAGTGCTAGTTTCGCCGGGACTAGCGCCTACGAGCAGTACTTC.

For this clonotype: At one boundary the junction diverges from the germline segment, which might be a read error. V is TRBV5-1 and J is TRBJ2-1; unclear D gene. There are 14 residues in the CDR3. The germline V gene encodes CDR1 SGHRS and CDR2 YFSETQ. The CDR3 protein is CASTLVGSYNEQFF. The CDR3 DNA follows: TGCGCCAGCACCTTGGTAGGCTCCTACAATGAGCAGTTCTTC.

The genes are TRBV18 and TRBJ1-2; 7 bases line up with TRBD1. The germline V gene encodes CDR1 KGHSH and CDR2 LQKENI. This CDR3 is built from 13 residues. V shed 0 bases, J shed 13 bases, and the junction held 8 bases outside the gene matches. CDR3: CASSPPGQPSLTF. CDR3 nucleotide sequence: TGTGCCAGCTCACCACCGGGACAGCCAAGTCTCACCTTC.

This clonotype came up many times. The rearrangement joins TRBV20-1 to TRBJ1-3; D gene ambiguous. V shed 0 bases and J shed 3 bases, with 12 bases lying between them. The CDR3 covers 15 residues. CDR1 DFQATT and CDR2 SNEGSKA come from the germline V gene (reference sequence). The CDR3 spells CSARDSPNGGNTIYF. In DNA form, the CDR3 reads TGCAGTGCTAGAGATTCCCCGAATGGTGGAAACACCATATATTTT.

V usage is TRBV7-9 and J usage is TRBJ2-3; 9 positions match TRBD1. CDR1 SEHNR and CDR2 FQNEAQ come from the germline V gene (reference sequence). The CDR3 is made up of 14 amino acids. Unmatched junction bases numbered 8, after V lost 9 bases and J lost 4 bases. The CDR3 sequence is CASLRDRVADTQYF. CDR3 sequence (DNA): TGTGCCAGTCTCCGGGACAGGGTTGCAGATACGCAGTATTTT. Using reference TRBV7-9 and TRBJ2-3 for the parts outside the CDR3, the full variable domain is DTGVSQNPRHKITKRGQNVTFRCDPISEHNRLYWYRQTLGQGPEFLTYFQNEAQLEKSRLLSDRFSAERPKGSFSTLEIQRTEQGDSAMYLCASLRDRVADTQYFGPGTRLTVL.

V usage is TRBV3-1 and J usage is TRBJ1-1; D is uncertain. The CDR3 runs 15 residues. From germline, CDR1 is LGHDT and CDR2 YNNKEL (reference sequence). V was shortened by 5 bases and J by 2 bases, with 15 bases between the two germline ends. CDR3 in amino acids: CASSLYGLTNTEAFF. The CDR3 DNA is TGTGCCAGCAGCTTATATGGACTGACAAACACTGAAGCTTTCTTT.

The chain uses TRBV5-1 and TRBJ2-7; D might be TRBD1 (6 bases). V dropped 0 bases and J dropped 6 bases, with 13 bases sitting between them. Germline CDR1 and CDR2: SGHRS and YFSETQ. The CDR3 spans 14 residues. CDR3 in DNA: TGCGCCAGCAGCTTGGCCCAGGGGAAAGGCGAGCAGTACTTC. It codes for CASSLAQGKGEQYF.

The chain uses TRBV20-1 and TRBJ1-1, with 8 bases aligning to TRBD1. J was trimmed by 3 bases and V by 0 bases; bases with no gene match: 0. The germline CDR1 and CDR2 sequences are DFQATT and SNEGSKA (reference sequence). CDR3 size: 13 residues. The DNA for the CDR3 is TGCAGTGCTAGAGAACAGGGGGACACTGAAGCTTTCTTT. This encodes CSAREQGDTEAFF.

The V gene is TRBV12-3 or TRBV12-4, the J gene TRBJ2-3; 7 bases agree with TRBD2. J lost 4 bases, V lost 2 bases, and 6 bases had no gene match. CDR3 size: 15 residues. As DNA, the CDR3 is TGTGCCAGCAGTTTACGGCGGGAGATGGCAGATACGCAGTATTTT. Its protein product is CASSLRREMADTQYF.

The gene calls are TRBV11-3 and TRBJ2-2; weak D call: TRBD2 (6 bases). The V end lost 2 bases, the J end lost 4 bases, and 8 bases lay between the germline ends. The CDR3 contains 14 residues. Per the germline V gene, CDR1 is SGHNT and CDR2 is YENEEA. For the CDR3, the DNA is TGTGCCAGCAGCTTACTCGGGGGCACCGGGGAGCTGTTTTTT. As protein: CASSLLGGTGELFF.